This T cell receptor beta chain was recorded in a study of cytomegalovirus exposure and HLA in healthy donors (dated by TCRdb to the late 2010s). For the study in its entirety: An earlier analysis of a few hundred of the donors reported 276 Gb of sequence data and roughly 120 million unique TCR beta sequences obtained from about 170 million T cells. Genome-wide SNP genotypes for about 65% of the 666 donors were used in a later genetic analysis, which treated that subset as a discovery cohort. A separate validation cohort of over a hundred different subjects was used in addition to the roughly 700-subject first cohort. A few DR-DQ haplotypes were handled as single units for association and clustering because linkage in the cohort was strong. Roughly 300 gigabases of sequencing data and around 90 million unique TCR sequences made up an early release that covered about 640 HLA-typed donors. The study was designed to test whether signatures of past pathogen exposure could be identified by cataloging public T cell receptors. In the later analysis, no new phenotypic data were used to find candidate immune exposures; instead, reliance was placed on TCR beta sequences and their occurrence across donors. Donor age, sex, ethnicity and CMV serostatus were collected together with the repertoire data. Of the roughly 400 genotyped donors, approximately 83% fell in the genetic ancestry cluster associated with self-reported Caucasian donors. Among some 400 genotyped donors of the cohort, an average of approximately 240,000 unique TCR beta nucleotide sequences were sequenced per donor, 15% to 20% of them non-productive. The study used immunosequencing to profile the T cell repertoires of 666 subjects and linked those repertoires to cytomegalovirus serostatus. Class I and class II HLA loci were covered by the typing at four-digit resolution. All discovery cohort repertoires had been generated using a single sequencing platform. Typing coverage differed by locus: A, B, C, DRB1 and DQB1 were typed in roughly 620-630 donors, DQA1 in approximately 520, DPA1 in some 570, and DPB1 in around 440. To study patterns of TCR occurrence, a later analysis re-analyzed previously published TCR beta repertoires from under 750 donors and added high-resolution HLA genotyping. In an earlier analysis of roughly 540 of the donors, high-throughput TCR beta sequencing was used to judge whether each TCR beta V gene segment behaved as functional or pseudogenic. High-throughput TCR immunosequencing, statistical association of individual TCRs with disease status, and machine learning were combined to predict cytomegalovirus infection status. The study at large found these results: In a later analysis, about 16,000 TCR beta sequences were associated with specific HLA alleles at a false discovery rate of 0.05. The authors suggested that the approach could potentially be extended to other disease states and immunological phenotypes. In an earlier analysis of fewer than 700 of the donors, most TCR beta V segments appeared in productive rearrangements about 90% or about 30% of the time, broadly matching IMGT annotations. According to a later analysis, parvovirus B19, influenza, CMV and Epstein-Barr virus appeared linked to several top co-occurrence clusters. Most CMV-associated TCR beta chains appeared to be HLA-restricted in a later analysis, and the HLA associations seemed to be driven largely by CMV exposure. In a later analysis, HLA-associated TCR beta chains showed more clonal expansion and lower generation probabilities than non-associated chains that were equally common. In a later analysis, TCR association rates were found to vary across HLA loci, with the most associated TCRs seen for DRB1 alleles and the fewest for HLA-C alleles. A later genetic analysis associated a missense DCLRE1C variant with V-gene and J-gene trimming of TCR beta chains, and an independent cohort replicated the association. A further reported finding was that TCR beta sequences accurately predicted the HLA-A and HLA-B alleles for most subjects in the first cohort. In a later genetic analysis, fewer N-insertions in productive TCRs were reported among donors in an Asian-associated ancestry cluster than the 666-donor mean. Because counts were too low, 15 or so rarely observed V segments, including chromosome 9 orphons, were excluded from the earlier analysis of roughly 580 of the donors. Most TCR sequences were observed very rarely across donors, whereas some public TCRs were present in many individuals. HLA typing was unavailable for some donors at each locus, so association tests used only the typed subset. When HLA alleles, especially DR and DQ, strongly co-occurred, attributing TCR associations to individual alleles was difficult. The study gave a list of about 150 TCR beta chains associated with cytomegalovirus. Sequencing depth was assumed to be roughly uniform across donors in the presence/absence analyses, though that assumption may not hold. This cohort had only TCR beta chains sequenced, and the lack of alpha or paired-chain data limited which features could be detected. Cytomegalovirus status was reported to be diagnosed by the classifier with high specificity and sensitivity in both the original and validation cohorts. Linkage disequilibrium might explain the correlated functional status among segregating V segments, but an unknown experimental factor could not be excluded. Immune exposure information for the cohort was limited to CMV serostatus. A few of the identified cytomegalovirus-associated TCR beta chains were confirmed in vitro to be specific for cytomegalovirus antigens. A cluster of highly shared sequence variants was judged likely to be a technical artifact of the sequencing pipeline.

In total, more than 500 healthy bone marrow donors made up the cohort. All cohort members were sampled while nominally healthy, although unrecorded immune exposures were likely present. The donor tested CMV seropositive, placing the donor among the 289 seropositive members of the cohort. Each donor provided a peripheral blood sample, and peripheral blood mononuclear cells were used for TCR beta sequencing. The Qiagen DNeasy Blood Extraction Kit was used to extract genomic DNA from the blood cell samples. Library construction relied on the immunoSEQ multiplex PCR assay. For the multiplex PCR, a mixture combining 60 forward primers for TCR Vbeta segments and 13 reverse primers for TCR Jbeta segments was used. The CDR3 region of rearranged TCR beta genes was amplified from genomic DNA with a multiplex PCR assay. On the Illumina HiSeq System, the amplified TCR beta libraries were sequenced as 87-base-pair reads. As for the original processing: A later analysis counted some 80 million unique TCR beta chains across the 550 to 750 repertoires, and around 12 million of these chains were shared by at least two donors. To remove PCR and sequencing errors, raw reads were error-corrected and collapsed into unique sequences using a nearest-neighbor algorithm that merged closely related sequences. CDR3 sequences were aligned to IMGT reference sequences to assign V, D and J gene segments. Each retained sequence needed at least a six-nucleotide match to both a V gene segment and a J gene segment. Rearrangements were called productive when the CDR3 lacked stop codons and stayed in frame with V and J; all others were non-productive. Following IMGT convention, CDR3 was defined as the stretch from the second conserved V-encoded cysteine up to the conserved J-encoded phenylalanine. The earlier analysis of approximately 590 of the donors excluded any sequence lacking an unambiguous match to a single V gene segment. An earlier analysis of under 750 of the donors called V segments functional above 56.7% productive rearrangements and segregating when the between-donor standard deviation exceeded 5%. A statistical classification framework was built to diagnose cytomegalovirus status from the catalog of TCR beta chain sequences. A later analysis assigned V and J genes by comparing TCR nucleotide sequences with IMGT/GENE-DB human TR gene sequences. A later analysis assigned CDR3 sequences and most-parsimonious VDJ recombination scenarios with the TCRdist pipeline. In a later analysis, every TCR beta chain was defined by the combination of its CDR3 amino acid sequence and its V-gene family, and reads without a unique V-gene family were dropped. A later analysis removed 592 highly shared, low-generation-probability nucleotide sequences to deal with suspected cross-contamination and a sequencing artifact. A later analysis calculated a clonal expansion index for each public chain from normalized within-repertoire ranks of inferred template counts. A later analysis computed generation probabilities with a VDJ recombination model fitted to out-of-frame rearrangements, and checked the results against IGoR. In a later analysis, TCR-TCR, TCR-HLA and TCR-CMV co-occurrence was scored with hypergeometric tests, and a repertoire-size bias correction was applied to TCR pairs. To estimate false discovery rates, a later analysis permuted the HLA or CMV assignments 20 times. In a later analysis, co-occurring TCRs were grouped using DBSCAN, with TCRdist sequence similarity added in when clustering inside HLA-allele-positive subsets. Co-occurrence clustering excluded repertoires with fewer than 30,000 or more than 120,000 public chains, plus five with anomalous nucleotide sharing. The source is immuneACCESS, and TCRdb retained only in-frame sequences with V and J called. Part of the clones is not carried over; for the studies checked, unresolved V genes explain less than half of this, and the remainder is unexplained. V and J calls and clone size follow that table, whereas D and trimming were derived from the DNA. The sample contains over 200,000 clones, 82% of them found a single time. Roughly 6% of the sample is taken by the ten largest.

Comments on this clone: Its antigen is unknown. No base quality information exists; no much larger clone differs at one position.

This TCR was sampled from a man aged 40-49 years in good health and CMV-seropositive. Sequencing input: PBMCs.

CDR3 protein: CAWATRVNQPQHF. The sequence in DNA is TGTGCCTGGGCTACCAGGGTAAATCAGCCCCAGCATTTT. The rearrangement joined TRBV30 to TRBJ1-5; the D region possibly corresponds to TRBD1 (5 bases align). V gives up 5 bases and J gives up 4 bases, and the segment between their germline ends measures 12 bases. The CDR3, from cysteine to phenylalanine, totals 13 residues. The entry retains the CDR3 DNA only, 39 bases that are in frame from base 1. CDR1 and CDR2, looked up from the germline V gene (reference sequence), are GTSNPN and SVGIG.